This T cell receptor beta chain emerged from a study of T cell responses to AZD1222 COVID-19 vaccine. TCRdb's table, derived via immunoSEQ multiplex PCR, lists solely in-frame clones and lacks some. The repertoire holds more than 95,000 clones, with about 91% as singletons. Germline lookup yields CDR1 LNHDA and CDR2 SQIVND (reference sequence). This CDR3 is 13 amino acids long. The germline V and J ends were trimmed by 5 bases and 5 bases, with 13 bases remaining between them. The sample here was peripheral blood, taken on day 0 of AZD1222 vaccination. This clonotype originated in an adult in good health. The chain combines TRBV19 with TRBJ2-7; D might be TRBD1 (6 bases). CDR3 protein: CASSPQGRDEQYF. The DNA of the CDR3 is TGTGCCAGTAGTCCACAGGGTAGGGACGAGCAGTACTTC.